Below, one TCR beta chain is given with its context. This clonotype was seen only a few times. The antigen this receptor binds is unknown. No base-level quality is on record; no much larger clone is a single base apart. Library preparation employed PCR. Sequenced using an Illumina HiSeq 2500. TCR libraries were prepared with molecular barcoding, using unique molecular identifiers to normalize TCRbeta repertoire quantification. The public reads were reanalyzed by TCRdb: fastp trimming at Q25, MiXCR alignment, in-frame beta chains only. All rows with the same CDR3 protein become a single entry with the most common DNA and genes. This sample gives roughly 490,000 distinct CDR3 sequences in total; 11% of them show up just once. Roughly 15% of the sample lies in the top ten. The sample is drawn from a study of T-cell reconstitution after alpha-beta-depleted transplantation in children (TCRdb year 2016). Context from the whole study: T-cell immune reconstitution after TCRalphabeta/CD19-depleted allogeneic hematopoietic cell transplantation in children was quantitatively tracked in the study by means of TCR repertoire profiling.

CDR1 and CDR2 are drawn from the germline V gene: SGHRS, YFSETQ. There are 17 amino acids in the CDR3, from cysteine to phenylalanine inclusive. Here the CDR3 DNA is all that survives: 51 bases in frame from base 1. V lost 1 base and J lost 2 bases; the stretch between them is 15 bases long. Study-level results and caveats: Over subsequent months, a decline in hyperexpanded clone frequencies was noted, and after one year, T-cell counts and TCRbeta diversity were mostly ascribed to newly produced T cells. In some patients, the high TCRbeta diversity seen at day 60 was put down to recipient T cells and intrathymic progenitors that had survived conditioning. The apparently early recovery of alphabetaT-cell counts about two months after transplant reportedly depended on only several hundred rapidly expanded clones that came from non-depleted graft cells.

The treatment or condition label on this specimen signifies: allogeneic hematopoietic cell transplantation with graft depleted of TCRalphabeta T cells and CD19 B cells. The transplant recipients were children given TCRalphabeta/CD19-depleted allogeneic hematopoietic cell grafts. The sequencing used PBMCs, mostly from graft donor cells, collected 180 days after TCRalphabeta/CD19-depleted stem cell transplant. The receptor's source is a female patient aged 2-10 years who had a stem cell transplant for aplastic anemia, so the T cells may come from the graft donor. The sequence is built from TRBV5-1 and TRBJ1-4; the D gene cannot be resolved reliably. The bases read TGCGCCAGCAGCTTGTTTGGGCAGAGAGGCACTAATGAAAAACTGTTTTTT. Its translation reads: CASSLFGQRGTNEKLFF.